This TCR beta chain was sequenced in a study of cytomegalovirus exposure and HLA in healthy donors (dated by TCRdb to about 2017). As for the study more broadly: In an earlier analysis of 450 to 750 of the donors, 276 Gb of sequence data and roughly 100 million unique TCR beta sequences from 180 million or so T cells were reported. Both class I and class II loci were covered by HLA typing, at four-digit resolution. Alongside the repertoire data, information on donor age, sex, ethnicity and CMV serostatus was compiled. The number of donors typed differed by locus, with about 629-630 for A, B, C, DRB1 and DQB1, roughly 520 for DQA1, under 610 for DPA1, and 400 to 490 for DPB1. To predict cytomegalovirus infection status, the study brought together high-throughput TCR immunosequencing, statistical association of individual TCRs with disease status, and machine learning. To decide whether each TCR beta V gene segment behaved as functional or pseudogenic, an earlier analysis of over 500 of the donors relied on high-throughput TCR beta sequencing. On average, 235,054 unique TCR beta nucleotide sequences were sequenced per donor among roughly 430 genotyped donors of the cohort, with roughly a sixth of those sequences being non-productive. The study aimed to test whether cataloging public T cell receptors could reveal signatures of past pathogen exposure. The study used immunosequencing to profile the T cell repertoires of 666 subjects and linked those repertoires to cytomegalovirus serostatus. Four to six DR-DQ haplotypes were handled as single units for association and clustering, since linkage in the cohort was strong. All discovery cohort repertoires had been generated on a single sequencing platform. Rather than using new phenotypic data, the later analysis identified candidate immune exposures from TCR beta sequences and from how often those sequences occurred across donors. Roughly 310 gigabases of sequencing data and tens of millions of unique TCR sequences were included in an early release covering about 620 HLA-typed donors. To study patterns of TCR occurrence, a later analysis re-analyzed previously published TCR beta repertoires from 550 to 800 donors and added high-resolution HLA genotyping. Of the roughly 390 genotyped donors, roughly 76% were placed in the genetic ancestry cluster associated with self-reported Caucasian donors. Besides the first cohort of 500 to 700 subjects, a separate validation cohort made up of 120 different subjects was used. A later genetic analysis used genome-wide SNP genotypes for about 65% of the 666 donors, treating that subset as a discovery cohort.

CDR1 LNHDA and CDR2 SQIVND were looked up in the germline V gene (reference sequence). Between the V and J ends, shortened by 7 bases and 0 bases respectively, the junction contains 15 bases. Measured from the cysteine to the phenylalanine, the CDR3 is 15 residues long. The sequence is cut down to CDR3 DNA, 45 bases in frame from base 1. Worth noting for this clone: It has no known antigen specificity. Nothing much larger sits one base from this clone, and base qualities are not available.

In total, more than 500 healthy bone marrow donors made up the cohort. All cohort members were sampled while nominally healthy, although unrecorded immune exposures were likely present. The donor was CMV seronegative and belonged to the group of 352 seronegative cohort members. Each donor provided a peripheral blood sample, and peripheral blood mononuclear cells were used for TCR beta sequencing. Genomic DNA was extracted from the blood cell samples with the Qiagen DNeasy Blood Extraction Kit. The library was obtained by the immunoSEQ multiplex PCR assay. The multiplex PCR relied on a mix of 60 forward primers for TCR Vbeta segments and 13 reverse primers for TCR Jbeta segments. The CDR3 region of rearranged TCR beta genes was amplified from genomic DNA by a multiplex PCR assay. On the Illumina HiSeq System, the amplified TCR beta libraries were sequenced as 87-base-pair reads. On the study's bioinformatics: A later analysis counted approximately 76 million unique TCR beta chains across the 550 to 800 repertoires, and roughly 9.9 million of these chains were shared by at least two donors. Raw reads were error-corrected and collapsed into unique sequences by a nearest-neighbor algorithm in which closely related sequences were merged to remove PCR and sequencing errors. To assign V, D and J gene segments, CDR3 sequences were aligned to IMGT reference sequences. For a sequence to be retained, at least a six-nucleotide match to both a V gene segment and a J gene segment was required. A rearrangement was called productive if the CDR3 had no stop codons and remained in frame with V and J, and every other rearrangement was called non-productive. Following IMGT convention, CDR3 was defined as the stretch from the second conserved V-encoded cysteine to the conserved J-encoded phenylalanine. The earlier analysis of 587 of the donors excluded sequences that lacked an unambiguous match to a single V gene segment. An earlier analysis of a few hundred of the donors called V segments functional above 56.7% productive rearrangements and segregating when the between-donor standard deviation exceeded 5%. A statistical classification framework was built to diagnose cytomegalovirus status from the catalog of TCR beta chain sequences. In a later analysis, TCR nucleotide sequences were compared against IMGT/GENE-DB human TR gene sequences so that V and J genes could be assigned. The TCRdist pipeline was used in a later analysis to assign CDR3 sequences and most-parsimonious VDJ recombination scenarios. In a later analysis, each TCR beta chain was defined by its CDR3 amino acid sequence together with its V-gene family, and reads without a unique V-gene family were excluded. As a way to deal with suspected cross-contamination and a sequencing artifact, a later analysis dropped 450 to 600 nucleotide sequences that were highly shared and had low generation probability. For each public chain, a later analysis derived a clonal expansion index from normalized ranks of inferred template counts within each repertoire. In a later analysis, generation probabilities were computed using a VDJ recombination model fitted to out-of-frame rearrangements, and the results were checked against IGoR. In a later analysis, hypergeometric tests were used to score TCR-TCR, TCR-HLA and TCR-CMV co-occurrence, with a repertoire-size bias correction applied to TCR pairs. To estimate false discovery rates, a later analysis permuted the HLA or CMV assignments 20 times. In a later analysis, co-occurring TCRs were grouped with DBSCAN, and TCRdist sequence similarity was added when clustering was performed within HLA-allele-positive subsets. For co-occurrence clustering, repertoires with fewer than 30,000 or more than 120,000 public chains were excluded, along with four or five repertoires with anomalous nucleotide sharing. Not all clones reach the TCRdb copy of this immuneACCESS table, which keeps in-frame sequences only. Checked studies attribute under half of the gap to unresolved V genes and leave the rest unexplained. The V and J calls and the clone size are those of that table, but D and trimming were determined from the DNA. Counted in this sample were approximately 200,000 clones; around 77% of them appeared once. 1.5% to 2% of the sample rests with the top ten.

Findings and caveats that apply to the study as a whole: In the study, 150 to 200 TCR beta chains were listed as associated with cytomegalovirus. In a later genetic analysis, fewer N-insertions in productive TCRs were reported among donors in an Asian-associated ancestry cluster than the approximately 710-donor mean. Compared with equally common non-associated chains, HLA-associated TCR beta chains in a later analysis were more clonally expanded and had lower generation probabilities. In vitro tests confirmed that a few of the cytomegalovirus-associated TCR beta chains recognize cytomegalovirus antigens. Sequencing depth was assumed to be roughly uniform across donors in the presence/absence analyses, though that assumption may not hold. In an earlier analysis of about 600 of the donors, most TCR beta V segments appeared in productive rearrangements about 87% or about 30% of the time, broadly matching IMGT annotations. The cohort was sequenced for TCR beta chains only, and without alpha or paired-chain data the features that could be detected were limited. In a later analysis, TCR association rates were found to vary across HLA loci, with the most associated TCRs seen for DRB1 alleles and the fewest for HLA-C alleles. According to the authors, the approach could potentially be generalized to other disease states and immunological phenotypes. A later genetic analysis associated a missense DCLRE1C variant with V-gene and J-gene trimming of TCR beta chains, and an independent cohort replicated the association. A later analysis found that most CMV-associated TCR beta chains appeared HLA-restricted, with HLA associations seemingly driven largely by CMV exposure. The classifier was reported to diagnose cytomegalovirus status with high specificity and sensitivity in both the original and validation cohorts. The earlier analysis of fewer than 750 of the donors excluded roughly 16 rarely observed V segments, including chromosome 9 orphons, because counts were too low. When HLA alleles, especially DR and DQ, strongly co-occurred, attributing TCR associations to individual alleles was difficult. For the cohort, immune exposure information was limited to CMV serostatus. Because HLA typing was unavailable for some donors at each locus, only the typed subset was used in association tests. According to a later analysis, parvovirus B19, influenza, CMV and Epstein-Barr virus appeared linked to several top co-occurrence clusters. Some IMGT-functional V segments, including TRBV6-2 and TRBV6-3, could not be told apart with the 87-base-pair reads, so those segments were excluded. Specific HLA alleles were associated with 15,000 to 20,000 TCR beta sequences at a false discovery rate of 0.05 in a later analysis. A cluster of highly shared sequence variants was judged likely to be a technical artifact of the sequencing pipeline. Correlated functional status among segregating V segments might reflect linkage disequilibrium, but an unknown experimental factor could not be ruled out. Most TCR sequences were observed very rarely across donors, whereas some public TCRs were present in many individuals. A further reported finding was that TCR beta sequences accurately predicted the HLA-A and HLA-B alleles for most subjects in the first cohort.

The sequencing sample was made of PBMCs. This clonotype originated in a man younger than 45 in good health and CMV-seronegative. The V and J segments used are TRBV19 and TRBJ1-1, with the D gene not confidently named. The CDR3 corresponds to CASTSTGSLNTEAFF. The nucleotide sequence is given as TGTGCCAGTACAAGTACGGGATCCTTGAACACTGAAGCTTTCTTT.